These T cell receptor beta chains were read from a single sample in a study of cytomegalovirus exposure and HLA in healthy donors. Data came from immunoSEQ multiplex PCR; TCRdb stores just in-frame clones and leaves some out. Among fewer than 90,000 clones listed, more than 70% were seen once. Sequences were obtained from PBMCs. The receptors originated from a male donor in good health and CMV-seropositive. The CDR3 runs from the conserved cysteine through the conserved F or W. The order of the fields is clone size, J gene, V gene, D gene, CDR3 protein, CDR3 DNA. A D gene is named only where the DNA matches it firmly. Not all rows give a size; the values are once, few, many and, for expanded clones, a class.

abundance: .; j_gene: TRBJ2-7; v_gene: TRBV7-8; d_gene: .; CDR3aa: CASSSHKTWNEQYF; CDR3nt: TGTGCCAGCAGCTCACACAAGACTTGGAACGAGCAGTACTTC
abundance: .; j_gene: TRBJ1-5; v_gene: TRBV7-8; d_gene: .; CDR3aa: CASSLLVNQPQHF; CDR3nt: TGTGCCAGCAGCTTACTCGTGAATCAGCCCCAGCATTTT
abundance: .; j_gene: TRBJ2-7; v_gene: TRBV25-1; d_gene: TRBD2; CDR3aa: CASRRGGRYEQYF; CDR3nt: TGTGCCAGCAGGCGGGGGGGGCGGTACGAGCAGTACTTC
abundance: .; j_gene: TRBJ2-7; v_gene: TRBV5-4; d_gene: .; CDR3aa: CASSSGGPGLEQYF; CDR3nt: TGTGCCAGCAGTTCCGGGGGACCGGGTCTCGAGCAGTACTTC
abundance: once; j_gene: TRBJ2-3; v_gene: TRBV7-9; d_gene: TRBD2; CDR3aa: CASTLTGLVDTQYF; CDR3nt: TGTGCCAGCACCCTCACAGGACTAGTCGATACGCAGTATTTT
abundance: .; j_gene: TRBJ2-7; v_gene: TRBV7-3; d_gene: .; CDR3aa: CASSPGAGGYEQYF; CDR3nt: TGTGCCAGCAGCCCCGGGGCAGGGGGGTACGAGCAGTACTTC
abundance: .; j_gene: TRBJ1-2; v_gene: TRBV9; d_gene: .; CDR3aa: CASSVREGGDGYTF; CDR3nt: TGTGCCAGCAGCGTACGTGAAGGAGGGGATGGCTACACCTTC
abundance: once; j_gene: TRBJ2-3; v_gene: TRBV7-2; d_gene: .; CDR3aa: CASSLVGHPQDTQYF; CDR3nt: TGTGCCAGCAGCTTAGTGGGACACCCACAAGATACGCAGTATTTT
abundance: .; j_gene: TRBJ2-4; v_gene: TRBV4-1; d_gene: TRBD2; CDR3aa: CASSQETSGSFGNIQYF; CDR3nt: TGCGCCAGCAGCCAAGAAACTAGCGGGAGTTTCGGGAACATTCAGTACTTC
abundance: .; j_gene: TRBJ2-1; v_gene: TRBV19; d_gene: .; CDR3aa: CASSMGAYNEQFF; CDR3nt: TGTGCCAGTAGTATGGGAGCCTACAATGAGCAGTTCTTC
abundance: .; j_gene: TRBJ2-3; v_gene: TRBV18; d_gene: TRBD2; CDR3aa: CASSPPELAGGLRTDTQYF; CDR3nt: TGTGCCAGCTCACCACCGGAACTAGCGGGAGGGCTACGGACAGATACGCAGTATTTT
abundance: .; j_gene: TRBJ2-3; v_gene: TRBV9; d_gene: TRBD2; CDR3aa: CASSVDPAGLITDTQYF; CDR3nt: TGTGCCAGCAGCGTAGATCCAGCGGGATTGATCACAGATACGCAGTATTTT
abundance: .; j_gene: TRBJ1-1; v_gene: TRBV7-3; d_gene: TRBD1; CDR3aa: CASSLDRGEAFF; CDR3nt: TGTGCCAGCAGCCTAGACAGGGGAGAAGCTTTCTTT
abundance: .; j_gene: TRBJ2-3; v_gene: TRBV9; d_gene: TRBD2; CDR3aa: CASSVSGRGTDTQYF; CDR3nt: TGTGCCAGCAGCGTAAGCGGGAGGGGGACAGATACGCAGTATTTT
abundance: .; j_gene: TRBJ2-2; v_gene: TRBV30; d_gene: TRBD2; CDR3aa: CASRGLAGDPGELFF; CDR3nt: TGTGCCTCTCGAGGACTAGCGGGAGATCCCGGGGAGCTGTTTTTT
abundance: .; j_gene: TRBJ1-2; v_gene: TRBV28; d_gene: TRBD1; CDR3aa: CASGLLLGQKYGYTF; CDR3nt: TGTGCCAGCGGTTTGTTATTGGGACAGAAATATGGCTACACCTTC
abundance: .; j_gene: TRBJ2-3; v_gene: TRBV6-5; d_gene: .; CDR3aa: CASKAGPHGTQYF; CDR3nt: TGTGCCAGCAAGGCGGGGCCCCATGGTACGCAGTATTTT
abundance: .; j_gene: TRBJ2-5; v_gene: TRBV5-1; d_gene: .; CDR3aa: CASSLGQVVETQYF; CDR3nt: TGCGCCAGCAGCTTGGGACAAGTGGTAGAGACCCAGTACTTC
abundance: .; j_gene: TRBJ2-7; v_gene: TRBV4-2; d_gene: TRBD2; CDR3aa: CASSQLVGPAGVGEQYF; CDR3nt: TGTGCCAGCAGCCAGCTTGTAGGACCAGCGGGAGTTGGAGAGCAGTACTTC
abundance: .; j_gene: TRBJ2-7; v_gene: TRBV19; d_gene: TRBD1; CDR3aa: CASSKTGHEQYF; CDR3nt: TGTGCCAGTAGTAAGACAGGGCACGAGCAGTACTTC
abundance: .; j_gene: TRBJ2-1; v_gene: TRBV28; d_gene: TRBD2; CDR3aa: CASSLTGTNNEQFF; CDR3nt: TGTGCCAGCAGTCTCACCGGGACTAACAATGAGCAGTTCTTC
abundance: few; j_gene: TRBJ1-1; v_gene: TRBV7-3; d_gene: .; CDR3aa: CASSLKGERTEAFF; CDR3nt: TGTGCCAGCAGCTTAAAGGGGGAAAGAACTGAAGCTTTCTTT